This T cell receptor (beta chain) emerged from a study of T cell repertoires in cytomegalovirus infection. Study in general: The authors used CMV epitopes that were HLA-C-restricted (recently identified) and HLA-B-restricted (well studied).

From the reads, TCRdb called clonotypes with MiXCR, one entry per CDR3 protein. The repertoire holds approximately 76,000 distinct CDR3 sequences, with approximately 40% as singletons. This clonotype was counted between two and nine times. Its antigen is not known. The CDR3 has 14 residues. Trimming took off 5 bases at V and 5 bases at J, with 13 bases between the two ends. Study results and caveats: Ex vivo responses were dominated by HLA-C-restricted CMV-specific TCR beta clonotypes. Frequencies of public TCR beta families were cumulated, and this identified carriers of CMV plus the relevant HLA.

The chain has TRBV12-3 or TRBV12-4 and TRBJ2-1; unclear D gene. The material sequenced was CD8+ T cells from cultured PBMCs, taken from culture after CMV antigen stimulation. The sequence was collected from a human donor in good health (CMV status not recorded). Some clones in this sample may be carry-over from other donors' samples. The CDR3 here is CASSQGPWDNEQFF. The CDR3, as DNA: TGTGCCAGCAGTCAAGGACCGTGGGACAATGAGCAGTTCTTC.